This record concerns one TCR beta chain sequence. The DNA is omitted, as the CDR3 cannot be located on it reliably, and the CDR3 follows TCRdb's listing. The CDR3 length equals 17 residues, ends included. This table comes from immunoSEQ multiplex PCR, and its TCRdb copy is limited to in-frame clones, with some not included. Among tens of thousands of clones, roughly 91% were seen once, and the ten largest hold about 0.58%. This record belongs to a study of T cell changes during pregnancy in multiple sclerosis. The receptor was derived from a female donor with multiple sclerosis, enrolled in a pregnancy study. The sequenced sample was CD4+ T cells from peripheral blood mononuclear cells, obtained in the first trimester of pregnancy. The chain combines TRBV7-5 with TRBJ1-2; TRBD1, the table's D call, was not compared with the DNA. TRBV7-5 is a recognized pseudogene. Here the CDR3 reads CVRSLRWGQGSSYGYTF.